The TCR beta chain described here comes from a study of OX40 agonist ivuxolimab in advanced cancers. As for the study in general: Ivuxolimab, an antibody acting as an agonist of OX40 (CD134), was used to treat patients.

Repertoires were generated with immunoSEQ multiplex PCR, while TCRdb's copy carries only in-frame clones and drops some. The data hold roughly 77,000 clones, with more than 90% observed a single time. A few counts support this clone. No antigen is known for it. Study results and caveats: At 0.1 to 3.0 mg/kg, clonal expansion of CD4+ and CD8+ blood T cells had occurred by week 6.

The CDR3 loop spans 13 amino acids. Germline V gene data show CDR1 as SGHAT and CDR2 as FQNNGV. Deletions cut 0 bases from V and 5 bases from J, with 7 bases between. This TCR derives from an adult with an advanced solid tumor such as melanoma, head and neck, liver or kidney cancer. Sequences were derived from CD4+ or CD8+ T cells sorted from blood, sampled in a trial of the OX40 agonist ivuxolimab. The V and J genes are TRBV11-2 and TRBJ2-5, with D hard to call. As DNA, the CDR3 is TGTGCCAGCAGCTTAGATCCGTGGGAGACCCAGTACTTC. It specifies CASSLDPWETQYF. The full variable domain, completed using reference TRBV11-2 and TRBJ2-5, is EAGVAQSPRYKIIEKRQSVAFWCNPISGHATLYWYQQILGQGPKLLIQFQNNGVVDDSQLPKDRFSAERLKGVDSTLKIQPAKLEDSAVYLCASSLDPWETQYFGPGTRLLVL.